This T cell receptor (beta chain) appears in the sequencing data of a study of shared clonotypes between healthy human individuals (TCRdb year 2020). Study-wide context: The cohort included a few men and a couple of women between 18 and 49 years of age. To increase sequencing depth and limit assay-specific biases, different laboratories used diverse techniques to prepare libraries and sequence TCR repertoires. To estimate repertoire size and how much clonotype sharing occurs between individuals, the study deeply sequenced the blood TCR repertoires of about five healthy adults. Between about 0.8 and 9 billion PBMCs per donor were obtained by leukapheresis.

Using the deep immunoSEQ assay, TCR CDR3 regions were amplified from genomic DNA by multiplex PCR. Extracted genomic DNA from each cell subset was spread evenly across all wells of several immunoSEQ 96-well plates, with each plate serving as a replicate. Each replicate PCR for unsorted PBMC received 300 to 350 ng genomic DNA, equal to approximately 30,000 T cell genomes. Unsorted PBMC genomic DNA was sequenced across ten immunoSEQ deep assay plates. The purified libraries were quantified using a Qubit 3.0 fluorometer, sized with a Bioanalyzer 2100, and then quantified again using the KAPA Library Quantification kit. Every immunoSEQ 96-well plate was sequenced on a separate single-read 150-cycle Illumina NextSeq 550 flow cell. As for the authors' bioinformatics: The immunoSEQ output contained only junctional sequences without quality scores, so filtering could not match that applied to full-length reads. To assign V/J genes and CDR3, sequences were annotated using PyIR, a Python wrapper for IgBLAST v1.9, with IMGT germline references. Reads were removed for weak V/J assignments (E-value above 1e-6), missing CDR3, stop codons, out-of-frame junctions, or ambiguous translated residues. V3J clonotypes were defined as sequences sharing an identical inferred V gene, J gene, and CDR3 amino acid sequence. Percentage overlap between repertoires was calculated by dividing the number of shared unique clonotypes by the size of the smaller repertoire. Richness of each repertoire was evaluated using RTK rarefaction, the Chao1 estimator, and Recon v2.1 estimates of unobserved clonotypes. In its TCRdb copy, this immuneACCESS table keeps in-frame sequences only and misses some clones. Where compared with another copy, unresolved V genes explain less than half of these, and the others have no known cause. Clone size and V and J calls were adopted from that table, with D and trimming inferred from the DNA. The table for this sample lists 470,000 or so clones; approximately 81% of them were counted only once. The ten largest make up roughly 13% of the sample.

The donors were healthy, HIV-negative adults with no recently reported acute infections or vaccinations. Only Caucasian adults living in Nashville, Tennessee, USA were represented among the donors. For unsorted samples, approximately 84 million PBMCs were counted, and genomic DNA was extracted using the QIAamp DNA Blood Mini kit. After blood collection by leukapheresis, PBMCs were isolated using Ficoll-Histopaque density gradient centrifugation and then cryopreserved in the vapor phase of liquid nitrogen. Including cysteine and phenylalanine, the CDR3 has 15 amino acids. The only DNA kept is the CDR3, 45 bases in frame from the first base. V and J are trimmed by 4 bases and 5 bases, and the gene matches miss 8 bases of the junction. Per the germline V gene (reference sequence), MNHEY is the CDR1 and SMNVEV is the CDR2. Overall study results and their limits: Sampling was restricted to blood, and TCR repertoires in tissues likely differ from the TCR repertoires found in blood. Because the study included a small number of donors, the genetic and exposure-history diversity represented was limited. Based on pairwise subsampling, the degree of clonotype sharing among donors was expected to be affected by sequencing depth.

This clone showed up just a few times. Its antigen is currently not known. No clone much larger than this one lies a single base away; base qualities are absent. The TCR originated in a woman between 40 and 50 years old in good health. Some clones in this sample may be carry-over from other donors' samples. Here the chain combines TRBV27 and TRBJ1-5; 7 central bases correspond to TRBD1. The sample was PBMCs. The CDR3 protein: CASSSQQGLDQPQHF. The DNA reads TGTGCCAGCAGTTCTCAACAGGGGCTGGATCAGCCCCAGCATTTT.